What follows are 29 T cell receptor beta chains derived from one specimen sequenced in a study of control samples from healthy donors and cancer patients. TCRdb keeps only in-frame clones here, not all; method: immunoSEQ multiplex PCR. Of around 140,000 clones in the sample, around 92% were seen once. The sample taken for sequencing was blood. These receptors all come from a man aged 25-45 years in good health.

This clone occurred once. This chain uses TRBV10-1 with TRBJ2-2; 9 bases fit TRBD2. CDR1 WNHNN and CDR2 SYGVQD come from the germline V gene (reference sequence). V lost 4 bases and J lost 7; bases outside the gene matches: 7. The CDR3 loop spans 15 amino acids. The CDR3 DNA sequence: TGCGCCAGCAGTGCCTCGCTAGCGGGGATCGGGGAGCTGTTTTTT. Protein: CASSASLAGIGELFF.

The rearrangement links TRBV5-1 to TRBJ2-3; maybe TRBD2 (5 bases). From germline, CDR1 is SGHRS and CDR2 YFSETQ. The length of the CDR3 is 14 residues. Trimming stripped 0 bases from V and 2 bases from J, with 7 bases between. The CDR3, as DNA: TGCGCCAGCAGCTTGGAACTAGACACAGATACGCAGTATTTT. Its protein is CASSLELDTDTQYF.

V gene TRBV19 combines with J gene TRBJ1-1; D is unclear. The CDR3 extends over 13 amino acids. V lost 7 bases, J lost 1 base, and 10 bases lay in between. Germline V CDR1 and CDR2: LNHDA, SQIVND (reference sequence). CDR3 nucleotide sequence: TGTGCCAGTACAGCCGGCAGGAACACTGAAGCTTTCTTT. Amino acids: CASTAGRNTEAFF.

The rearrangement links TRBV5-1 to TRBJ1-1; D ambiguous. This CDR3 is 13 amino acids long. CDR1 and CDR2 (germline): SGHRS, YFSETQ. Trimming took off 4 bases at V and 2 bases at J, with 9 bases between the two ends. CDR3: CASSVEANTEAFF. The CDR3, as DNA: TGCGCCAGCAGCGTCGAGGCAAACACTGAAGCTTTCTTT.

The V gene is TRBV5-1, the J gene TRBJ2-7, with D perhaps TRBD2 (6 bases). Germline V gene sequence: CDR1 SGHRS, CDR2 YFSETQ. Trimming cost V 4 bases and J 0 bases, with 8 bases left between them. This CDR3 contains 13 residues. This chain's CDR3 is CASSRGVSYEQYF. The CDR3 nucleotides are TGCGCCAGCAGCCGCGGGGTCTCCTACGAGCAGTACTTC. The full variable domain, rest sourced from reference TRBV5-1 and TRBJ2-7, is KAGVTQTPRYLIKTRGQQVTLSCSPISGHRSVSWYQQTPGQGLQFLFEYFSETQRNKGNFPGRFSGRQFSNSRSEMNVSTLELGDSALYLCASSRGVSYEQYFGPGTRLTVT.

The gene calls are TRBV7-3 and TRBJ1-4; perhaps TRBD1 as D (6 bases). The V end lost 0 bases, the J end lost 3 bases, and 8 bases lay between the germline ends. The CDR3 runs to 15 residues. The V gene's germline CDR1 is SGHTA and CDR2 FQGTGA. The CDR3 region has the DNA TGTGCCAGCAGCTTAACAGGGGGACCTAATGAAAAACTGTTTTTT. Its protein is CASSLTGGPNEKLFF.

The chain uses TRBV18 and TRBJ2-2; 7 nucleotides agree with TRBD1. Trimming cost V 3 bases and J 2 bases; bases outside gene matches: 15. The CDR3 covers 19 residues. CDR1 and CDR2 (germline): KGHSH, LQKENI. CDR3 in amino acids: CASSPLPPTGTANTGELFF. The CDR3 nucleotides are TGTGCCAGCTCACCTCTACCCCCCACCGGGACAGCAAACACCGGGGAGCTGTTTTTT.

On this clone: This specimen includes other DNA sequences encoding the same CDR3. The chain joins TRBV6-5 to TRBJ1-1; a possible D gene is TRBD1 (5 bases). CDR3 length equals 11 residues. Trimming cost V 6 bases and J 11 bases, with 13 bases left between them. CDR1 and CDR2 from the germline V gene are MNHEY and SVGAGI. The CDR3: CASSRDRDAFF. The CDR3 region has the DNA TGTGCCAGCAGCCGCGACAGAGACGCTTTCTTT.

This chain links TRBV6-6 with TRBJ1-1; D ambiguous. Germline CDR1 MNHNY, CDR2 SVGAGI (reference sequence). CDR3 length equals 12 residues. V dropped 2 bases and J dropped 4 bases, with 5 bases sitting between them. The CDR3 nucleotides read TGTGCCAGCAGTTACGGATTCACTGAAGCTTTCTTT. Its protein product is CASSYGFTEAFF.

The CDR3 DNA is TGTGCCAGCAGTGGGACGTCTTCGGAAAAGTACGAGCAGTACTTC. It is translated as CASSGTSSEKYEQYF. The chain employs TRBV2 and TRBJ2-7; D call uncertain. CDR1 and CDR2 (germline): SNHLY, FYNNEI. V was cut by 4 bases and J by 4 bases, with 17 bases left in between. The CDR3 covers 15 residues.

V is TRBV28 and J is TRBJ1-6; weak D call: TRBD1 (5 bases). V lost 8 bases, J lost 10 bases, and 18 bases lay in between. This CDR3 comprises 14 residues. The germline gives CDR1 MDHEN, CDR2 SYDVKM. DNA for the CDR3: TGTGCCAGCCGTGGGGACGGCGTGGAATCACCCCTCCACTTT. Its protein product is CASRGDGVESPLHF.

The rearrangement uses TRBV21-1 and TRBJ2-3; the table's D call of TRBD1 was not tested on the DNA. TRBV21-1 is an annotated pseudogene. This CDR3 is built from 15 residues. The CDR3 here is CASSSRTGGTDTQYF. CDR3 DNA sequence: TGTGCCAGCAGCTCCCGGACAGGGGGCACAGATACGCAGTATTTT.

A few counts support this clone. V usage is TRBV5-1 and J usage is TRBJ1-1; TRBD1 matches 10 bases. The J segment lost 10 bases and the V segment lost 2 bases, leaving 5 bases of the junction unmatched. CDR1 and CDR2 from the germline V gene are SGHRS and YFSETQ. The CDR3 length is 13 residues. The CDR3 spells CASSFGTGAVAFF. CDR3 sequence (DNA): TGCGCCAGCAGCTTCGGGACAGGGGCTGTAGCTTTCTTT. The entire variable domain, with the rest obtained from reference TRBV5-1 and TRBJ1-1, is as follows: KAGVTQTPRYLIKTRGQQVTLSCSPISGHRSVSWYQQTPGQGLQFLFEYFSETQRNKGNFPGRFSGRQFSNSRSEMNVSTLELGDSALYLCASSFGTGAVAFFGQGTRLTVV.

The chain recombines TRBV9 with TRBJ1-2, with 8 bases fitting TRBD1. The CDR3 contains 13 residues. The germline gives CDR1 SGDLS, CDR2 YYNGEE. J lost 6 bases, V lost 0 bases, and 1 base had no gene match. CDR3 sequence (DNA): TGTGCCAGCAGCGTAGGGACAGGGAATGGCTACACCTTC. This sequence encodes CASSVGTGNGYTF. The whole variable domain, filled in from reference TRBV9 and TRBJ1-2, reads DSGVTQTPKHLITATGQRVTLRCSPRSGDLSVYWYQQSLDQGLQFLIQYYNGEERAKGNILERFSAQQFPDLHSELNLSSLELGDSALYFCASSVGTGNGYTFGSGTRLTVV.

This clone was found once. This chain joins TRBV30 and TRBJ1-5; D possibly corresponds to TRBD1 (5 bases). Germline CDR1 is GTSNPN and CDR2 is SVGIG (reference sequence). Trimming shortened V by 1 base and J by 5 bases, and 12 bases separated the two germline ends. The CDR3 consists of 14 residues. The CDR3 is CAWSASGSYQPQHF. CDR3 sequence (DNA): TGTGCCTGGAGTGCCTCAGGGTCCTATCAGCCCCAGCATTTT.

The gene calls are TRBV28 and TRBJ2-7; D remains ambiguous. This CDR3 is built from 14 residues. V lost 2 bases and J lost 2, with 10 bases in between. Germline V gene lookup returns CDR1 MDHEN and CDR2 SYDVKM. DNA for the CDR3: TGTGCCAGCAGTTTAAGCAGTTCCCCCTACGAGCAGTACTTC. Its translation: CASSLSSSPYEQYF.

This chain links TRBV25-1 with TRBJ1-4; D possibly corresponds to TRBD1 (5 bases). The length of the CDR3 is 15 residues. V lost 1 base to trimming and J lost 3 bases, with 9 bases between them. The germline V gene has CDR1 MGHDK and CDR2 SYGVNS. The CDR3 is CASSEWGSSNEKLFF. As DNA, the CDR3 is TGTGCCAGCAGTGAATGGGGCAGTTCTAATGAAAAACTGTTTTTT.

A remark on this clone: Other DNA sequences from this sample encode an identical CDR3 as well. The CDR3: CASSLLGGNTEAFF. DNA of the CDR3: TGTGCCAGCAGTTTATTGGGGGGGAACACTGAAGCTTTCTTT. The chain couples TRBV27 to TRBJ1-1, with D possibly TRBD1 on 5 matching bases. CDR1 is MNHEY, CDR2 SMNVEV, per germline (reference sequence). Trimming left V 1 base short and J 1 base short, with 7 bases between. This CDR3 region has 14 residues.

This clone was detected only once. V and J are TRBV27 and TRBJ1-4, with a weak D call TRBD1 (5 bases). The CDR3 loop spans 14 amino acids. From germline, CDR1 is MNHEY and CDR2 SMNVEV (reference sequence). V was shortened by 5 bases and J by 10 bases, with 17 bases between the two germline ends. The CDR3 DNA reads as TGTGCCAGCAGTCTCAAGGGTCTTGGGGGAAAACTGTTTTTT. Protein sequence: CASSLKGLGGKLFF.

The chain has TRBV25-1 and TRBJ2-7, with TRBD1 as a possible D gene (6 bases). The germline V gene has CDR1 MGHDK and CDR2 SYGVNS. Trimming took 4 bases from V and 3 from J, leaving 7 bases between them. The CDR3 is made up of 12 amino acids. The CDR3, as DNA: TGTGCCAGCAGTGTACAGGGCTACGAGCAGTACTTC. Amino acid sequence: CASSVQGYEQYF.

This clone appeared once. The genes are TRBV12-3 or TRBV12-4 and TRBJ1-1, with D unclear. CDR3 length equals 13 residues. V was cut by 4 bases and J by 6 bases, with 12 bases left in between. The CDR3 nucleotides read TGTGCCAGCAGTTATGCCCCTAGCGCTGAAGCTTTCTTT. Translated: CASSYAPSAEAFF.

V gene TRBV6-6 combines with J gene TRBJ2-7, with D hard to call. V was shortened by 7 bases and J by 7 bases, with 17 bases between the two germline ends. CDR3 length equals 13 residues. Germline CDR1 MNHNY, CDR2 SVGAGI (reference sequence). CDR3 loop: CASTVTLVKEQYF. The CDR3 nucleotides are TGTGCCAGCACGGTCACCCTCGTGAAAGAGCAGTACTTC.

The CDR3 region has the DNA TGTGCCAGCAGTCCAACAGGTTACGAGCAGTACTTC. Protein sequence: CASSPTGYEQYF. The chain is built from TRBV6-5 and TRBJ2-7, with D possibly TRBD1 on 5 matching bases. Trimming cost V 5 bases and J 4 bases, with 9 bases left between them. The CDR3 runs 12 residues. CDR1 is MNHEY, CDR2 SVGAGI, per germline.

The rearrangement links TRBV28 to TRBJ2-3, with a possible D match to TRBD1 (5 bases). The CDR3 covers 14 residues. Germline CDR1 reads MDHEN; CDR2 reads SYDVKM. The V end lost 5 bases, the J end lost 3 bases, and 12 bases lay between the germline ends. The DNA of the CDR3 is TGTGCCAGCAGTCCTACGACAGTGACAGATACGCAGTATTTT. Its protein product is CASSPTTVTDTQYF. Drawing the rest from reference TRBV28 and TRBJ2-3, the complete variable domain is DVKVTQSSRYLVKRTGEKVFLECVQDMDHENMFWYRQDPGLGLRLIYFSYDVKMKEKGDIPEGYSVSREKKERFSLILESASTNQTSMYLCASSPTTVTDTQYFGPGTRLTVL.

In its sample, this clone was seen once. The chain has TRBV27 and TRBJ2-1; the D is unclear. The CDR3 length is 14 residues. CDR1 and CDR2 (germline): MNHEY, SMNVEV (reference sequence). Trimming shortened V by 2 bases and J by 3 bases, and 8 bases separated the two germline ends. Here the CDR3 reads CASSLGGYYNEQFF. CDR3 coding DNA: TGTGCCAGCAGTTTAGGTGGGTACTACAATGAGCAGTTCTTC.

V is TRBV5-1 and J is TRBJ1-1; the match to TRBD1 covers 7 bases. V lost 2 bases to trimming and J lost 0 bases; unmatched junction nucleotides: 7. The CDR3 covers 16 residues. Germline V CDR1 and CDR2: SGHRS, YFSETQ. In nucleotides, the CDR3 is TGCGCCAGCAGCTTATTTACCGGGACAGTGAACACTGAAGCTTTCTTT. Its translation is CASSLFTGTVNTEAFF.

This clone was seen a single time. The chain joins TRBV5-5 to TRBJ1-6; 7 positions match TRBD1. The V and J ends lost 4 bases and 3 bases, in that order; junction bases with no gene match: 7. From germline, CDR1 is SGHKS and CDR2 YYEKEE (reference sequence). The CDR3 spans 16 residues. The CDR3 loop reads CASSPGTDYYNSPLHF. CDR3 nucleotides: TGTGCCAGCAGCCCCGGGACAGACTACTATAATTCACCCCTCCACTTT. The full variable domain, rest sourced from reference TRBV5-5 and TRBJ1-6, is DAGVTQSPTHLIKTRGQQVTLRCSPISGHKSVSWYQQVLGQGPQFIFQYYEKEERGRGNFPDRFSARQFPNYSSELNVNALLLGDSALYLCASSPGTDYYNSPLHFGNGTRLTVT.

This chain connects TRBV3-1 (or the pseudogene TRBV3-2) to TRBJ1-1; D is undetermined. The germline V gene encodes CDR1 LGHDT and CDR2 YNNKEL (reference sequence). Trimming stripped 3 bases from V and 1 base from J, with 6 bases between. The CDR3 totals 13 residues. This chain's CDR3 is CASSHGPNTEAFF. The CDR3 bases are TGTGCCAGCAGCCATGGGCCGAACACTGAAGCTTTCTTT.

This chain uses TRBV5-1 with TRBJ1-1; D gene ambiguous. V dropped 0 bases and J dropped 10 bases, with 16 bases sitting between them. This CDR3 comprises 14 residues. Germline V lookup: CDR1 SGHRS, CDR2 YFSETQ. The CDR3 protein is CASSLVNSPSGAFF. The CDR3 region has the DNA TGCGCCAGCAGCTTGGTCAATAGTCCCTCTGGAGCTTTCTTT.